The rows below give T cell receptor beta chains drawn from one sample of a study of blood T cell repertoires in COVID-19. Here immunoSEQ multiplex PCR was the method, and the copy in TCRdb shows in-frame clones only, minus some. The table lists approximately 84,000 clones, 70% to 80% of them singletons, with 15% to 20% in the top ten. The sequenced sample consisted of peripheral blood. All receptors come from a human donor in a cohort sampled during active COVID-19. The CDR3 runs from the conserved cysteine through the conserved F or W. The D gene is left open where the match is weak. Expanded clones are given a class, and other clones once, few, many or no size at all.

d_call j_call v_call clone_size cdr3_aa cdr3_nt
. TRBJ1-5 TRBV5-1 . CASSLVGGNQPQHF TGCGCCAGCAGCTTGGTCGGAGGGAATCAGCCCCAGCATTTT
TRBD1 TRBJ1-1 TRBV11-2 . CASSLSITGGIGEAFF TGTGCCAGCAGCTTATCCATAACAGGGGGAATAGGTGAAGCTTTCTTT
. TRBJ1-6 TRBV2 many CASSRDTYSNSPLHF TGTGCCAGCAGTCGAGACACCTACTCAAATTCACCCCTCCACTTT
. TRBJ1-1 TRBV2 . CASRRDEGGETEAFF TGTGCCAGCAGGAGGGACGAGGGAGGGGAGACTGAAGCTTTCTTT
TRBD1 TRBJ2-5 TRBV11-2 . CASSPMTGGFIETQYF TGTGCCAGCAGCCCGATGACAGGGGGCTTTATTGAGACCCAGTACTTC
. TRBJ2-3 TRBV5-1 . CASSSEGLGAQYF TGCGCCAGCAGCTCGGAGGGCCTGGGTGCGCAGTATTTT
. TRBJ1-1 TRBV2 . CASNRQTVNTEAFF TGTGCCAGCAACCGACAGACTGTGAACACTGAAGCTTTCTTT
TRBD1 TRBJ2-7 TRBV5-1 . CASSLTGGNYEQYF TGCGCCAGCAGCTTGACAGGGGGAAACTACGAGCAGTACTTC
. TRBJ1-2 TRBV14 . CASSQVGGSLYGYTF TGTGCCAGCAGCCAAGTCGGGGGGTCCCTCTATGGCTACACCTTC
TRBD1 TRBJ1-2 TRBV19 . CASSPPMGQIYGYTF TGTGCCAGTAGTCCACCCATGGGACAGATCTATGGCTACACCTTC
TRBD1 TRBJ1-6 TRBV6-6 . CASKGTDNSPLHF TGTGCCAGCAAGGGGACAGATAATTCACCCCTCCACTTT
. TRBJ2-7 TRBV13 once CASSLEPGYEQYF TGTGCCAGCAGCTTAGAGCCCGGGTACGAGCAGTACTTC
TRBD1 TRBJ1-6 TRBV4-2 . CASSQGGGGSPLHF TGTGCCAGCAGCCAAGGAGGGGGCGGGTCACCCCTCCACTTT
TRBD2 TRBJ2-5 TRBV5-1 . CASRASGGYQETQYF TGCGCCAGCAGGGCCAGCGGGGGGTACCAAGAGACCCAGTACTTC
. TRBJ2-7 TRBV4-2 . CASSPEALREAYEQYF TGTGCCAGCAGCCCAGAAGCACTCAGGGAGGCCTACGAGCAGTACTTC